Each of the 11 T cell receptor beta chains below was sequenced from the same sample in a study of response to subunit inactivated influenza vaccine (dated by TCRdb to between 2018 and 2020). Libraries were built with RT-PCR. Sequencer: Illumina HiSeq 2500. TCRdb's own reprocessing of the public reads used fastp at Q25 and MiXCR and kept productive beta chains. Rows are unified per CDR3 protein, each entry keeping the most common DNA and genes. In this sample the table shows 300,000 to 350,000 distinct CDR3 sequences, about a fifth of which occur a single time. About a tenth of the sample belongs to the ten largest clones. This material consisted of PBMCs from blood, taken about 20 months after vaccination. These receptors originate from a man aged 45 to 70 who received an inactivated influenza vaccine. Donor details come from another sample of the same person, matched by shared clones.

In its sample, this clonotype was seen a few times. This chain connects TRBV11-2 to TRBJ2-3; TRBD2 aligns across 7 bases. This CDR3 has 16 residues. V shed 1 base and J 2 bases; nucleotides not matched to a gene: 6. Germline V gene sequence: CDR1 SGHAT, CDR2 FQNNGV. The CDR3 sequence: CASSLGLAVNTDTQYF. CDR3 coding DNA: TGTGCCAGCAGCTTAGGCCTAGCGGTAAACACAGATACGCAGTATTTT.

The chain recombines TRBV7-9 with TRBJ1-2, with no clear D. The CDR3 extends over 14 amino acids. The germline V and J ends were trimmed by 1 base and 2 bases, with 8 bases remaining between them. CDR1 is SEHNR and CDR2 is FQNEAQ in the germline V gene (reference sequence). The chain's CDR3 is CASSLETGNYGYTF. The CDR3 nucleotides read TGTGCCAGCAGCTTAGAGACGGGGAACTATGGCTACACCTTC.

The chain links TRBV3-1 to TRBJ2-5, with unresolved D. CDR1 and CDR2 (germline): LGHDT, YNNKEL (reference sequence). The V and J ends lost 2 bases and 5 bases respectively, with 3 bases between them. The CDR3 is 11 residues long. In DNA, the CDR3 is TGTGCCAGCAGCCAACGGGAGACCCAGTACTTC. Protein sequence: CASSQRETQYF.

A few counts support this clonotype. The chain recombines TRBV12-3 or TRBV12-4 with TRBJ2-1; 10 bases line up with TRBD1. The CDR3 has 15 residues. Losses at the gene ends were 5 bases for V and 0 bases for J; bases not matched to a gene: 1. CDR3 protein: CASSRTGGSYNEQFF. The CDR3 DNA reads TGTGCCAGCAGTCGGACAGGGGGCTCCTACAATGAGCAGTTCTTC.

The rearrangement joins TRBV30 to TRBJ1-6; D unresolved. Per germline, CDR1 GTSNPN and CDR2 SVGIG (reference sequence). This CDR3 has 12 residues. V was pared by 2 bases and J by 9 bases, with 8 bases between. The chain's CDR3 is CAWSNSPSPLHF. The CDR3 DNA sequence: TGTGCCTGGAGTAACAGCCCTTCACCCCTCCACTTT.

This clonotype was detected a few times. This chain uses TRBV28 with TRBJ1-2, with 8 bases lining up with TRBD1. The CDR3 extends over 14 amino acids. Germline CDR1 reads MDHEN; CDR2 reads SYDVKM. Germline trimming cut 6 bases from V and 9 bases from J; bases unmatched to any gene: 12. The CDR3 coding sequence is TGTGCCAGCAGGGGTGGACAGGGCCAAAACAGCTACACCTTC. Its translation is CASRGGQGQNSYTF.

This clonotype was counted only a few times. The CDR3 DNA sequence: TGTGCCTGCGGGACAGGGGGTTGGGCCGGATATGGCTACACCTTC. This codes for CACGTGGWAGYGYTF. The V call is TRBV6-1, the J call TRBJ1-2; 11 bases match TRBD1. CDR1 is MNHNS and CDR2 is SASEGT in the germline V gene. The J segment lost 5 bases and the V segment lost 11 bases, leaving 13 bases of the junction unmatched. The CDR3 spans 15 residues.

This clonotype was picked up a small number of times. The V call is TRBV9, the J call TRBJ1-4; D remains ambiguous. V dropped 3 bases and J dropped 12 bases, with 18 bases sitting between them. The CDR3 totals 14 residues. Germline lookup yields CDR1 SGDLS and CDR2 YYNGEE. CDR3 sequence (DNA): TGTGCCAGCAGCGAAGTAACGGGCAGCCGGGAACTGTTTTTT. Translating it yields CASSEVTGSRELFF.

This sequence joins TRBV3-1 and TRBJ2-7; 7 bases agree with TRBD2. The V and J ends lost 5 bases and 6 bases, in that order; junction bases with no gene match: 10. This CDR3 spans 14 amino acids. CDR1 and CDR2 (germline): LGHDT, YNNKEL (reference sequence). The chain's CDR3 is CASSTQAGLGEQYF. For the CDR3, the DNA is TGTGCCAGCAGCACGCAAGCGGGGTTAGGCGAGCAGTACTTC.

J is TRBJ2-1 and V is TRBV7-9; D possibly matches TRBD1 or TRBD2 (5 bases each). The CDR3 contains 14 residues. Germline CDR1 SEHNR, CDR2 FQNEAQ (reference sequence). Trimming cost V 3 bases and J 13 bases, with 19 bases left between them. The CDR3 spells CASSFGTANMRQFF. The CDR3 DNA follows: TGTGCCAGCAGCTTTGGGACGGCAAATATGAGACAGTTCTTC.

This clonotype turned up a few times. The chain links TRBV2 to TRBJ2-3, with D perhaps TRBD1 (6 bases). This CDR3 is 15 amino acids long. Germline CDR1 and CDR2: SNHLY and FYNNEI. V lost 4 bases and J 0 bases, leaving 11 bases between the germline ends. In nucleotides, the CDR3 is TGTGCCAGCAGTGTACAGGGTGGGAGCACAGATACGCAGTATTTT. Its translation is CASSVQGGSTDTQYF.